A selection of T cell receptor beta chains follows, all from one sample in a study of CD8+ T cells in alopecia areata. The assay was immunoSEQ multiplex PCR, and TCRdb's table has in-frame clones only and misses some. The repertoire holds approximately 180,000 clones, with 50% to 60% as singletons. The sequencing used CD4+ T cells sorted from blood, collected at week 0. These receptor sequences come from a human donor with alopecia areata. CDR3s include the opening cysteine and the closing phenylalanine or tryptophan. The D gene is left open where the match is weak. Rows may omit the clone size; those that give it use once, few, many or a size class.

NA	NA	TRBV5-1	TRBJ2-5	CASKRGSEETQYF	TGCGCCAGCAAGAGGGGGTCGGAAGAGACCCAGTACTTC
NA	NA	TRBV29-1	TRBJ1-3	CSVAQRSGNTIYF	TGCAGCGTTGCACAGCGCTCTGGAAACACCATATATTTT
TRBD1	NA	TRBV2	TRBJ2-4	CASRTDRAFGIQYF	TGTGCCAGCAGGACGGACAGGGCTTTTGGCATTCAGTACTTC
NA	NA	TRBV4-1	TRBJ2-1	CASSQGHNEQFF	TGCGCCAGCAGCCAAGGCCACAATGAGCAGTTCTTC
NA	NA	TRBV2	TRBJ2-1	CASGRSSYNEQFF	TGTGCCAGCGGCAGGAGCTCCTACAATGAGCAGTTCTTC
NA	NA	TRBV30	TRBJ2-5	CAWSPGTAKTQYF	TGTGCCTGGAGTCCCGGGACGGCTAAGACCCAGTACTTC
NA	NA	TRBV29-1	TRBJ1-1	CSVLLRLTTEAFF	TGCAGCGTTCTCCTCCGATTGACCACTGAAGCTTTCTTT
NA	NA	TRBV30	TRBJ1-6	CAWSQGGVALHF	TGTGCCTGGAGTCAGGGAGGCGTAGCCCTCCACTTT
NA	NA	TRBV29-1	TRBJ1-1	CSVEGVRVPNTEAFF	TGCAGCGTTGAAGGGGTTAGGGTCCCGAACACTGAAGCTTTCTTT
NA	NA	TRBV25-1	TRBJ1-2	CASSVQGGYGYTF	TGTGCCAGCAGTGTTCAGGGAGGCTATGGCTACACCTTC
NA	NA	TRBV11-3	TRBJ2-4	CASSGRGHIQYF	TGTGCCAGCAGTGGCCGGGGACACATTCAGTACTTC
TRBD2	NA	TRBV10-3	TRBJ2-1	CAIRNERGGPSLF	TGTGCCATCAGAAACGAGCGGGGGGGCCCCAGTCTCTTC
NA	NA	TRBV7-6	TRBJ2-7	CASSAQGPGSYEQYF	TGTGCCAGCAGCGCCCAGGGTCCTGGCTCCTACGAGCAGTACTTC
NA	NA	TRBV29-1	TRBJ2-6	CSVEDRTVPVPGANVLTF	TGCAGCGTTGAAGATCGGACAGTCCCGGTCCCTGGGGCCAACGTCCTGACTTTC
NA	NA	TRBV9	TRBJ2-4	CASSVGTGVSKNIQYF	TGTGCCAGCAGCGTAGGCACGGGCGTGTCCAAAAACATTCAGTACTTC
NA	NA	TRBV29-1	TRBJ2-5	CSGESRDRKETQYF	TGCAGCGGCGAATCCCGCGACAGGAAAGAGACCCAGTACTTC
TRBD1	NA	TRBV5-1	TRBJ1-1	CASSLGAKTGPTEAFF	TGCGCCAGCAGCCTAGGAGCCAAGACAGGGCCCACTGAAGCTTTCTTT
NA	NA	TRBV18	TRBJ2-5	CASSPRPQETQYF	TGTGCCAGCTCACCACGCCCGCAAGAGACCCAGTACTTC
NA	few	TRBV29-1	TRBJ1-3	CSVQVGGGNTIYF	TGCAGCGTGCAAGTAGGAGGTGGAAACACCATATATTTT
TRBD1	few	TRBV25-1	TRBJ2-2	CASSDLRGLTGELFF	TGTGCCAGCAGTGATTTAAGGGGGCTGACCGGGGAGCTGTTTTTT
NA	NA	TRBV4-1	TRBJ1-5	CASSQGIMEPQHF	TGCGCCAGCAGCCAGGGGATAATGGAGCCCCAGCATTTT
NA	few	TRBV4-1	TRBJ2-5	CASSHPKGTQYF	TGCGCCAGCAGCCACCCGAAGGGGACCCAGTACTTC
NA	NA	TRBV6-1	TRBJ1-5	CASRMADGQPQHF	TGTGCCAGCAGAATGGCTGACGGTCAGCCCCAGCATTTT
NA	NA	TRBV30	TRBJ2-3	CAWGRGGTQYF	TGTGCCTGGGGAAGAGGGGGAACGCAGTATTTT
NA	NA	TRBV5-6	TRBJ2-3	CASSSTDTQYF	TGTGCCAGCAGCTCGACAGATACGCAGTATTTT
NA	NA	TRBV2	TRBJ1-2	CASSETGPTF	TGTGCCAGCAGTGAGACGGGACCCACCTTC
NA	many	TRBV10-3	TRBJ1-4	CAISEPNNEKLFF	TGTGCCATCAGTGAACCCAATAATGAAAAACTGTTTTTT
NA	few	TRBV5-4	TRBJ2-5	CASSLVRGSGYQETQYF	TGTGCCAGCAGCTTGGTTCGGGGGTCGGGGTACCAAGAGACCCAGTACTTC
NA	few	TRBV7-6	TRBJ2-5	CASSLATLGGQETQYF	TGTGCCAGCAGCTTAGCGACCCTCGGAGGGCAAGAGACCCAGTACTTC
NA	NA	TRBV5-6	TRBJ1-1	CASSLYPMNEAFF	TGTGCCAGCAGCTTATACCCCATGAATGAAGCTTTCTTT